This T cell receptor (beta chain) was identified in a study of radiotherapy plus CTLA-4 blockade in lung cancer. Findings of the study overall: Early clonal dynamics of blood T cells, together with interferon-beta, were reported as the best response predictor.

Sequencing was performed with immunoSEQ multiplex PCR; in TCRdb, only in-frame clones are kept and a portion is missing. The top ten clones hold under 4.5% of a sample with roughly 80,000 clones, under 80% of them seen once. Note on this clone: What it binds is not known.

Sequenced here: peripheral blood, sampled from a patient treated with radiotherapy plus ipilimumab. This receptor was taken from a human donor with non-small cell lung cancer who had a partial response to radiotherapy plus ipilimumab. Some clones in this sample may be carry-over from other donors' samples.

CDR3 residues: CASRDQGISYEQYF. CDR3 DNA: TGTGCCAGCAGGGACCAGGGAATTTCCTACGAGCAGTACTTC. The genes are TRBV7-2 and TRBJ2-7; TRBD1 is a possible D gene (5 bases). The V end lost 6 bases, the J end lost 1 base, and 13 bases lay between the germline ends. CDR1 and CDR2 (germline): SGHTA, FQGNSA. The CDR3 loop spans 14 amino acids.